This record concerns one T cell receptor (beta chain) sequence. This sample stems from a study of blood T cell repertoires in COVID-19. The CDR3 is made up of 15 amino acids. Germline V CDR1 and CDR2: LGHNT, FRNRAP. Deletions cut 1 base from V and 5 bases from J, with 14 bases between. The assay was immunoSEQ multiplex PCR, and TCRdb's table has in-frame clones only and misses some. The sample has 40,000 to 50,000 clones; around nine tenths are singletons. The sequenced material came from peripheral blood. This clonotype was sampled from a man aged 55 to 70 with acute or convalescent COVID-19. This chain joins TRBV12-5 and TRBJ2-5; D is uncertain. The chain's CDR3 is CASGLGAAYGETQYF. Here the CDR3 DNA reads TGTGCTAGTGGTTTGGGGGCAGCCTACGGTGAGACCCAGTACTTC.